The rows below give T cell receptor beta chains drawn from one sample of a study of cytomegalovirus exposure and HLA in healthy donors. Measured with immunoSEQ multiplex PCR; TCRdb has only the in-frame clones, and not every one. The sample records approximately 170,000 clones, 77% being singletons. What was sequenced was PBMCs. These receptors all come from a male donor in good health and CMV-seropositive. Each CDR3 is given with its conserved first and last residue. The order of the fields is CDR3 protein, CDR3 DNA, J gene, V gene, clone size, D gene. The D gene is left open where the match is weak. Clone size is given for some rows only: seen once, a few or many times, or a class if the clone is expanded.

CDR3aa: CASSEEAGGQETQYF
CDR3nt: TGTGCCAGCAGTGAAGAGGCGGGGGGGCAAGAGACCCAGTACTTC
j_gene: TRBJ2-5
v_gene: TRBV2
abundance: -
d_gene: TRBD2

CDR3aa: CASSLCQGSNQPQHF
CDR3nt: TGTGCCAGCAGTTTATGCCAGGGGAGCAATCAGCCCCAGCATTTT
j_gene: TRBJ1-5
v_gene: TRBV27
abundance: -
d_gene: -

CDR3aa: CASGQGIDEQYF
CDR3nt: TGTGCCAGCGGCCAGGGGATCGACGAGCAGTACTTC
j_gene: TRBJ2-7
v_gene: TRBV6-5
abundance: -
d_gene: -

CDR3aa: CASGWTSGGWRTQYF
CDR3nt: TGTGCTAGTGGTTGGACTAGCGGGGGGTGGAGAACCCAGTACTTC
j_gene: TRBJ2-5
v_gene: TRBV12-5
abundance: -
d_gene: TRBD2

CDR3aa: CASSIWGTSRETQYF
CDR3nt: TGTGCCAGTAGTATTTGGGGGACTAGCAGAGAGACCCAGTACTTC
j_gene: TRBJ2-5
v_gene: TRBV19
abundance: -
d_gene: TRBD2

CDR3aa: CASHRLAGSTDTQYF
CDR3nt: TGTGCCAGCCACAGACTAGCGGGGAGCACAGATACGCAGTATTTT
j_gene: TRBJ2-3
v_gene: TRBV6-5
abundance: few
d_gene: TRBD2

CDR3aa: CASGAGTGRNSPLHF
CDR3nt: TGTGCCAGCGGGGCCGGGACAGGGAGAAATTCACCCCTCCACTTT
j_gene: TRBJ1-6
v_gene: TRBV9
abundance: -
d_gene: TRBD1

CDR3aa: CASGPLDRDLDGYTF
CDR3nt: TGTGCTAGTGGACCTTTAGACAGGGACCTCGATGGCTACACCTTC
j_gene: TRBJ1-2
v_gene: TRBV12-5
abundance: -
d_gene: TRBD1

CDR3aa: CASSLLGSDEQYF
CDR3nt: TGCGCCAGCAGCTTGCTCGGTTCGGACGAGCAGTACTTC
j_gene: TRBJ2-7
v_gene: TRBV5-1
abundance: once
d_gene: -

CDR3aa: CASSLVASGGADTQYF
CDR3nt: TGCGCCAGCAGCTTGGTGGCTAGCGGGGGGGCAGATACGCAGTATTTT
j_gene: TRBJ2-3
v_gene: TRBV5-1
abundance: few
d_gene: TRBD2